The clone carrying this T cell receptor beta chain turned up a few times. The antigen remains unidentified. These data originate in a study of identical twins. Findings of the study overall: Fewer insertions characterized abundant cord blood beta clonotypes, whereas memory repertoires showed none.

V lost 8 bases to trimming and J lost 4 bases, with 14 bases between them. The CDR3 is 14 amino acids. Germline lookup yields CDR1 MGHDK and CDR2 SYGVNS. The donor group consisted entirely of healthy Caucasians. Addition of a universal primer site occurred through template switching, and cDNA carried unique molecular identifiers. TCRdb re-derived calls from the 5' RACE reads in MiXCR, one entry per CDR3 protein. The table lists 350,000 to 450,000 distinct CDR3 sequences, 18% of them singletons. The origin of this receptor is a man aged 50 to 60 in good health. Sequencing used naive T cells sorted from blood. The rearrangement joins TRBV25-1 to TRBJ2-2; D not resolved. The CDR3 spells CASSAVGPTGELFF. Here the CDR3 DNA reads TGTGCCAGCTCAGCCGTTGGGCCCACCGGGGAGCTGTTTTTT.